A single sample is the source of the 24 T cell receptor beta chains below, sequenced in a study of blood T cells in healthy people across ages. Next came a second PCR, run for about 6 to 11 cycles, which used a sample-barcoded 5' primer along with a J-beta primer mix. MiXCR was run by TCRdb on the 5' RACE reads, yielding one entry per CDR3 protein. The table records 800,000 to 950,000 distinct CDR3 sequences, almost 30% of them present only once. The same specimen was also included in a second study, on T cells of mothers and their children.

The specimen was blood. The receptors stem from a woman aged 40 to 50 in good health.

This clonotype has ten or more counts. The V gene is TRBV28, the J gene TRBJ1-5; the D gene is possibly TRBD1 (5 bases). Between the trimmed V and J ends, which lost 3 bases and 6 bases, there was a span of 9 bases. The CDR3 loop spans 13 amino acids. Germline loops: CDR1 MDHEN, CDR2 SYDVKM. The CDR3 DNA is TGTGCCAGCAGTTTGAATCAGGGTCAGCCCCAGCATTTT. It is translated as CASSLNQGQPQHF.

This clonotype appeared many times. Written as DNA, the CDR3 is TGCGCCAGCACCCCCGGGACAGGGGGGGTAGATGAGCAGTTCTTC. Amino acids: CASTPGTGGVDEQFF. The V call is TRBV5-1, the J call TRBJ2-1; 11 positions match TRBD1. After removal of 6 bases from V and 8 bases from J, the junction contained 10 bases not matched to a gene. The CDR3 is 15 residues long. Germline loops: CDR1 SGHRS, CDR2 YFSETQ.

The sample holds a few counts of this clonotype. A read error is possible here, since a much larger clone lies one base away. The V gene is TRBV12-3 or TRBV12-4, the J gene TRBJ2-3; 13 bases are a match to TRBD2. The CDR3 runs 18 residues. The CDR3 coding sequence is TGTGCCAGCAGTCTACGGACTAGCGGGGGAGCTAGCACAGATGCGCAGTATTTT. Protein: CASSLRTSGGASTDAQYF.

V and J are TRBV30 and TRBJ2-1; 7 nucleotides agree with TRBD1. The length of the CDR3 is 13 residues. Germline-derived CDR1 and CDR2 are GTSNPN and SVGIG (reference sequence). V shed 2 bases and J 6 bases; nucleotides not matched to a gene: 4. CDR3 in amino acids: CAWSSNRGNEQFF. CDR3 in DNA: TGTGCCTGGAGTTCTAACAGGGGCAATGAGCAGTTCTTC.

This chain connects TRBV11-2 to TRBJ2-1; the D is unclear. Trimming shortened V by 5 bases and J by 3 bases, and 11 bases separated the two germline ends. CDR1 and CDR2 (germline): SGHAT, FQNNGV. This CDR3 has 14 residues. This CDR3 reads CASSPSWGYNEQFF. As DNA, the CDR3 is TGTGCCAGCAGCCCCTCTTGGGGCTACAATGAGCAGTTCTTC.

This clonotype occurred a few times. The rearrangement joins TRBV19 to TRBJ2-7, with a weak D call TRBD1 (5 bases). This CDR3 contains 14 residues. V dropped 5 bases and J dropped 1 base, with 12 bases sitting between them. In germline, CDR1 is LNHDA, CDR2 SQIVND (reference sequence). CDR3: CASSPPRQSYEQYF. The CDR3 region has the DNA TGTGCCAGTAGTCCCCCTAGACAGTCCTACGAGCAGTACTTC.

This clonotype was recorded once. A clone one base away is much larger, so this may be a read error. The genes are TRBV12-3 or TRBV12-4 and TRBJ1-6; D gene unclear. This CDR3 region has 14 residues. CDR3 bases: TGTGCCAGCAGTTTGGCGTGGACCGATTCACCCCCCCACTTT. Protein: CASSLAWTDSPPHF.

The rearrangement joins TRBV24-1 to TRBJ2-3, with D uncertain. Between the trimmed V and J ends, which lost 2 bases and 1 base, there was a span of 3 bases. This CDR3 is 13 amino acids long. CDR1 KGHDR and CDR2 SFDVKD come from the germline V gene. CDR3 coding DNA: TGTGCCACCAGTGATTCCGGCACAGATACGCAGTATTTT. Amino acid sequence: CATSDSGTDTQYF.

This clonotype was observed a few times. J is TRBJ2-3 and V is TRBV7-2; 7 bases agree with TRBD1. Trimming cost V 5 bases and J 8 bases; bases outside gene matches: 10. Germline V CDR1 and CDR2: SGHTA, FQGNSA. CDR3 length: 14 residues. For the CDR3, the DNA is TGTGCCAGCAGCCCACGTCAGGCAGGGGGTACGCAGTATTTT. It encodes CASSPRQAGGTQYF.

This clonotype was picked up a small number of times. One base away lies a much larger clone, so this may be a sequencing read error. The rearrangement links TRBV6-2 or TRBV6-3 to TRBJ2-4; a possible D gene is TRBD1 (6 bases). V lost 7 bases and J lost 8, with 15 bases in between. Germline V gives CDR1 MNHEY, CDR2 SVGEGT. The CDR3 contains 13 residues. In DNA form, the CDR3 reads TGTGCCAGCACTCTGACGACAGGCGACATTCAGTACTTC. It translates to CASTLTTGDIQYF.

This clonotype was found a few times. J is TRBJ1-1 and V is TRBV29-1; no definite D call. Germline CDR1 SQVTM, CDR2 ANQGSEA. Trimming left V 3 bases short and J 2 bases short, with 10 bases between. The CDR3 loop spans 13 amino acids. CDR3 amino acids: CSVDRAANTEAFF. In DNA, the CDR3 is TGCAGCGTTGATCGGGCGGCTAACACTGAAGCTTTCTTT.

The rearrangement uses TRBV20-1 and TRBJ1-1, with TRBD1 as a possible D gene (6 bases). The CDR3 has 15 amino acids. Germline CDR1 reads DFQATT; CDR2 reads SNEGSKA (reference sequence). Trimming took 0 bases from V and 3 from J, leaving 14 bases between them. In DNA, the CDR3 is TGCAGTGCTAGAGATTCGAGGGGGGCGGACACTGAAGCTTTCTTT. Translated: CSARDSRGADTEAFF.

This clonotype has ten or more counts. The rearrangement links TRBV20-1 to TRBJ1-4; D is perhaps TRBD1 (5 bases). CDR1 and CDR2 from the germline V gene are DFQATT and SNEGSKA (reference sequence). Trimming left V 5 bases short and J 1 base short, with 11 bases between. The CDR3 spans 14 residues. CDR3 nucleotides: TGCAGTGCTTGGTCCCAGGGAACTAATGAAAAACTGTTTTTT. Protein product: CSAWSQGTNEKLFF.

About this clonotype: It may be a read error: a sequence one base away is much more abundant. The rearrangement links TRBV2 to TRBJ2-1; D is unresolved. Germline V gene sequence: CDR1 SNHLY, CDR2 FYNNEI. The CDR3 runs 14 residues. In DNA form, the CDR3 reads TGTGCCAGCAGTCCCATGAGCTCCAACAATGAGCAGTTCTTC. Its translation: CASSPMSSNNEQFF. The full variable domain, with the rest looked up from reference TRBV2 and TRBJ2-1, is EPEVTQTPSHQVTQMGQEVILRCVPISNHLYFYWYRQILGQKVEFLVSFYNNEISEKSEIFDDQFSVERPDGSNFTLKIRSTKLEDSAMYFCASSPMSSNNEQFFGPGTRLTVL.

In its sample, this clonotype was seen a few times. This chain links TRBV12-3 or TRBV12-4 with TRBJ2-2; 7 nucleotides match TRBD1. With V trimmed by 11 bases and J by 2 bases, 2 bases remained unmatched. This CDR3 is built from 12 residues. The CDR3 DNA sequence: TGTGCCGGACAGGAAAACACCGGGGAGCTGTTTTTT. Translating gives CAGQENTGELFF.

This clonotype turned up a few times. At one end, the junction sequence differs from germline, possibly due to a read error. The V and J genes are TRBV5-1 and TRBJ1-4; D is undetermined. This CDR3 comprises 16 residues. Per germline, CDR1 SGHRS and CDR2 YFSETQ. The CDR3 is CASRSVPQGTNEKPFF. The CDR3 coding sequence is TGCGCCAGCCGTTCCGTCCCCCAAGGAACTAATGAAAAACCGTTTTTT. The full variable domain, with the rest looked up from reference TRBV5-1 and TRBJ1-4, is KAGVTQTPRYLIKTRGQQVTLSCSPISGHRSVSWYQQTPGQGLQFLFEYFSETQRNKGNFPGRFSGRQFSNSRSEMNVSTLELGDSALYLCASRSVPQGTNEKPFFGSGTQLSVL.

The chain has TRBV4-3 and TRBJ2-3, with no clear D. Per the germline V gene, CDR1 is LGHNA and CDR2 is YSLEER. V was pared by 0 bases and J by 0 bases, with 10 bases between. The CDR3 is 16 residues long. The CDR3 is CASSQEARLSTDTQYF. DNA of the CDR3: TGCGCCAGCAGCCAAGAGGCCAGGCTGAGCACAGATACGCAGTATTTT.

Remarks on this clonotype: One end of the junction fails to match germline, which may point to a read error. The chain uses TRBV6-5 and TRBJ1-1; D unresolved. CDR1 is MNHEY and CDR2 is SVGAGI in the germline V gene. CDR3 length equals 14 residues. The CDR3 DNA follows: TGTGCCAGCAGTTACGCGCTGAGGAACACCGAAGCTTTCTTT. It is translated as CASSYALRNTEAFF.

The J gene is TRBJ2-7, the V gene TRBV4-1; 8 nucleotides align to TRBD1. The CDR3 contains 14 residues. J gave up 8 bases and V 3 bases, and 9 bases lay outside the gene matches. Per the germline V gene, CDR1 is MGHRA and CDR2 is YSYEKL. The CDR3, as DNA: TGCGCCAGCAGCCAGCGACAGGGGCCCAACAAGCAGTACTTC. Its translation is CASSQRQGPNKQYF.

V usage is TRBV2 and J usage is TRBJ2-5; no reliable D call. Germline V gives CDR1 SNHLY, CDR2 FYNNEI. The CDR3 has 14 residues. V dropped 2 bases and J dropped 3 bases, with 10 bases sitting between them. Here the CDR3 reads CASSEFGGEETQYF. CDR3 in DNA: TGTGCCAGCAGTGAATTTGGCGGAGAAGAGACCCAGTACTTC.

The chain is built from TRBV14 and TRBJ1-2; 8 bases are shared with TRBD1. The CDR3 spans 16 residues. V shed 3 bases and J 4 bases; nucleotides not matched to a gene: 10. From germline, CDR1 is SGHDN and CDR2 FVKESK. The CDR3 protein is CASSHDRPGTGYGYTF. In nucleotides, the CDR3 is TGTGCCAGCAGCCATGACAGACCCGGGACAGGCTATGGCTACACCTTC.

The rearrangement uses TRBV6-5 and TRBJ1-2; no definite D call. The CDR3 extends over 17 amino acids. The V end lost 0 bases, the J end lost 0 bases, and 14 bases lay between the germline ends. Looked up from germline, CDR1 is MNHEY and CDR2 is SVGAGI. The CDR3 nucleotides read TGTGCCAGCAGTTACTCTACGGGAGGGAGAGCTAACTATGGCTACACCTTC. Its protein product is CASSYSTGGRANYGYTF.

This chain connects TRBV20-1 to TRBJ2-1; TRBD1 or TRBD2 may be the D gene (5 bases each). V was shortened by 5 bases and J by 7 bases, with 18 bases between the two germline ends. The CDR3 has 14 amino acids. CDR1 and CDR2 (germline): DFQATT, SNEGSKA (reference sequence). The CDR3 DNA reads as TGCAGTGCTGTGAGGGGACGGAGTCATAATGAGCAGTTCTTC. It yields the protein CSAVRGRSHNEQFF.

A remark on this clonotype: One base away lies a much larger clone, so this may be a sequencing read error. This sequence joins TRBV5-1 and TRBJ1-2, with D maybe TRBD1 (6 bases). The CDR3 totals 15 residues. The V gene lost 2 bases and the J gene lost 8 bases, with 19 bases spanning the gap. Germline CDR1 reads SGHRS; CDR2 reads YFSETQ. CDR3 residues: CASSLEMQGNRGYTF. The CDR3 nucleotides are TGCGCCAGCAGCTTAGAGATGCAGGGGAATAGGGGCTACACCTTC. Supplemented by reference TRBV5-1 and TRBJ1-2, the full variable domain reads KAGVTQTPRYLIKTRGQQVTLSCSPISGHRSVSWYQQTPGQGLQFLFEYFSETQRNKGNFPGRFSGRQFSNSRSEMNVSTLELGDSALYLCASSLEMQGNRGYTFGSGTRLTVV.